The entry that follows covers one T cell receptor beta chain sequence. Its target is unknown. The sample belongs to a study of long-term antiretroviral therapy in people with HIV. Study findings and constraints: Comparison with controls showed narrower CDR3 length ranges in HIV repertoires. Diversity rose after ART but stayed below transplant donor controls.

Runs used v3.0 of the immunoSEQ assay and were done at survey level. The data were produced by immunoSEQ multiplex PCR, yet TCRdb's version contains in-frame clones alone and is incomplete. The sample consists of around 26,000 clones, around 80% of them appearing once. CDR3 size: 13 residues. V was cut by 1 base and J by 1 base, with 4 bases left in between. CDR1 and CDR2 from the germline V gene are SGHAT and FQNNGV. The sample consisted of unsorted PBMCs, taken 1.2 years after starting antiretroviral therapy. This chain links TRBV11-2 with TRBJ1-1; D gene uncertain. This TCR was recovered from a woman in her 40s with HIV. The DNA of the CDR3 is TGTGCCAGCAGCTTAGGAGCGAACACTGAAGCTTTCTTT. Protein: CASSLGANTEAFF.